A single sample is the source of the 25 T cell receptor beta chains below, sequenced in a study of blood T cell repertoires in COVID-19. The assay was immunoSEQ multiplex PCR, and TCRdb's table has in-frame clones only and misses some. This table holds about 150,000 clones, about four fifths found once. The sequencing sample was made of peripheral blood. These receptors were obtained from a woman aged 55 to 70 with acute or convalescent COVID-19.

This clone has only one observation. The genes are TRBV7-9 and TRBJ2-3, with D possibly being TRBD2 (6 bases). CDR1 SEHNR and CDR2 FQNEAQ come from the germline V gene (reference sequence). V lost 3 bases and J lost 0, with 13 bases in between. This CDR3 spans 16 amino acids. The chain's CDR3 is CASSFARDSSTDTQYF. The DNA of the CDR3 is TGTGCCAGCAGCTTCGCCCGGGACTCTAGCACAGATACGCAGTATTTT. Full variable domain (rest looked up from reference TRBV7-9 and TRBJ2-3): DTGVSQNPRHKITKRGQNVTFRCDPISEHNRLYWYRQTLGQGPEFLTYFQNEAQLEKSRLLSDRFSAERPKGSFSTLEIQRTEQGDSAMYLCASSFARDSSTDTQYFGPGTRLTVL.

The J gene is TRBJ2-7, the V gene TRBV18, with D possibly matching TRBD2 (5 bases). This CDR3 is built from 12 residues. Germline assignment: CDR1 KGHSH and CDR2 LQKENI. V lost 6 bases and J 3 bases, leaving 9 bases between the germline ends. CDR3 protein: CASSARGYEQYF. CDR3 in DNA: TGTGCCAGCTCTGCCCGGGGCTACGAGCAGTACTTC. The full variable domain, in which reference TRBV18 and TRBJ2-7 provide the parts outside the CDR3, is NAGVMQNPRHLVRRRGQEARLRCSPMKGHSHVYWYRQLPEEGLKFMVYLQKENIIDESGMPKERFSAEFPKEGPSILRIQQVVRGDSAAYFCASSARGYEQYFGPGTRLTVT.

The rearrangement links TRBV5-1 to TRBJ2-1; D is possibly TRBD2 (5 bases). This CDR3 has 15 residues. Trimming removed 0 bases from V and 6 bases from J, with 13 bases in between. Germline loops: CDR1 SGHRS, CDR2 YFSETQ. This CDR3 is CASSLERAEGNEQFF. The DNA of the CDR3 is TGCGCCAGCAGCTTGGAACGGGCTGAGGGCAATGAGCAGTTCTTC.

This clone showed up just a few times. The chain combines TRBV29-1 with TRBJ1-1, with D hard to call. The CDR3 runs to 12 residues. Trimming removed 0 bases at V and 10 bases at J, with 12 bases between. The germline gives CDR1 SQVTM, CDR2 ANQGSEA. The CDR3 here is CSVEDRSPGAFF. The CDR3 DNA sequence: TGCAGCGTTGAAGATCGGAGCCCTGGAGCTTTCTTT. Full variable domain (rest looked up from reference TRBV29-1 and TRBJ1-1): SAVISQKPSRDICQRGTSLTIQCQVDSQVTMMFWYRQQPGQSLTLIATANQGSEATYESGFVIDKFPISRPNLTFSTLTVSNMSPEDSSIYLCSVEDRSPGAFFGQGTRLTVV.

The chain has TRBV6-6 and TRBJ1-1; D unclear. Trimming took 0 bases from V and 6 from J, leaving 8 bases between them. This CDR3 spans 13 amino acids. Germline V gene lookup returns CDR1 MNHNY and CDR2 SVGAGI (reference sequence). CDR3 in amino acids: CASSYSRGAEAFF. As DNA, the CDR3 is TGTGCCAGCAGTTACTCCCGGGGTGCTGAAGCTTTCTTT.

The V call is TRBV18, the J call TRBJ1-3; a weak D match, TRBD1 (5 bases). CDR3 length: 13 residues. Germline values: CDR1 KGHSH, CDR2 LQKENI. V was trimmed by 10 bases and J by 4 bases, leaving 14 bases between them. The CDR3 sequence: CATQDNPGNTIYF. In DNA form, the CDR3 reads TGTGCCACCCAGGACAATCCGGGAAACACCATATATTTT. Full variable domain (remainder filled in from reference TRBV18 and TRBJ1-3): NAGVMQNPRHLVRRRGQEARLRCSPMKGHSHVYWYRQLPEEGLKFMVYLQKENIIDESGMPKERFSAEFPKEGPSILRIQQVVRGDSAAYFCATQDNPGNTIYFGEGSWLTVV.

This rearrangement joins TRBV19 to TRBJ1-5; possibly TRBD1 for D (6 bases). This CDR3 comprises 14 residues. Trimming removed 3 bases from V and 10 bases from J, with 16 bases in between. Germline loops: CDR1 LNHDA, CDR2 SQIVND (reference sequence). The CDR3 DNA follows: TGTGCCAGTAGTATTGAGAAGGGGGTGTACCCCCAGCATTTT. This sequence encodes CASSIEKGVYPQHF.

V is TRBV19 and J is TRBJ2-3; 9 bases are shared with TRBD2. CDR1 LNHDA and CDR2 SQIVND come from the germline V gene (reference sequence). The CDR3 has 14 residues. Trimming removed 7 bases from V and 4 bases from J; junction bases left unmatched: 6. The CDR3 DNA reads TGTGCCAGTAAGGGCGGGGGGGCGGCAGATACGCAGTATTTT. Encoded protein: CASKGGGAADTQYF.

The V call is TRBV10-3, the J call TRBJ2-7; D is perhaps TRBD1 (5 bases). CDR1 and CDR2 from the germline V gene are ENHRY and SYGVKD. This CDR3 region has 14 residues. V was shortened by 6 bases and J by 0 bases, with 12 bases between the two germline ends. Here the CDR3 reads CAIRGEIDSYEQYF. The CDR3 DNA reads TGTGCCATCAGAGGGGAAATTGACTCCTACGAGCAGTACTTC.

The chain is built from TRBV6-6 and TRBJ1-4, with D maybe TRBD1 (5 bases). Germline V lookup: CDR1 MNHNY, CDR2 SVGAGI (reference sequence). V lost 11 bases and J lost 0, with 13 bases in between. This CDR3 has 14 amino acids. CDR3 in DNA: TGTGCCTGTGGCCCCAGGGCAACTAATGAAAAACTGTTTTTT. Its translation is CACGPRATNEKLFF.

In this sample, this clone turned up many times. The chain has TRBV3-1 (or the pseudogene TRBV3-2) and TRBJ2-5, with TRBD2 identical over 10 bases. The V gene's germline CDR1 is LGHDT and CDR2 YNNKEL (reference sequence). The CDR3 spans 14 residues. After removal of 8 bases from V and 2 bases from J, the junction contained 5 bases not matched to a gene. In nucleotides, the CDR3 is TGTGCCAGCGCAACTAGCGGGGCTCAAGAGACCCAGTACTTC. Residues: CASATSGAQETQYF.

This clone was counted a single time. The J gene is TRBJ1-2, the V gene TRBV18; TRBD1 agrees at 9 bases. The CDR3 has 14 amino acids. Germline CDR1 is KGHSH and CDR2 is LQKENI. V was clipped by 3 bases and J by 4 bases; unmatched bases: 3. This CDR3 reads CASSPGTGFYGYTF. CDR3 sequence (DNA): TGTGCCAGCTCACCCGGGACAGGGTTCTATGGCTACACCTTC.

This chain joins TRBV3-1 (or the pseudogene TRBV3-2) and TRBJ1-4; D ambiguous. V lost 3 bases to trimming and J lost 5 bases, with 13 bases between them. CDR1 is LGHDT, CDR2 YNNKEL, per germline (reference sequence). CDR3 size: 15 residues. This CDR3 reads CASSHYRESNEKLFF. The CDR3 DNA follows: TGTGCCAGCAGCCATTACCGGGAGTCGAATGAAAAACTGTTTTTT.

The chain employs TRBV29-1 and TRBJ1-5; tentative D call: TRBD1 (5 bases). The V gene lost 4 bases and the J gene lost 7 bases, with 14 bases spanning the gap. Germline lookup yields CDR1 SQVTM and CDR2 ANQGSEA. This CDR3 comprises 13 residues. The DNA for the CDR3 is TGCAGCGTTGGGGATACGGGGGACCAGCCCCAGCATTTT. This encodes CSVGDTGDQPQHF.

The chain carries TRBV12-5 and TRBJ1-1; D is undetermined. This CDR3 spans 14 amino acids. Trimming left V 5 bases short and J 5 bases short, with 15 bases between. Germline V gene data show CDR1 as LGHNT and CDR2 as FRNRAP. In DNA, the CDR3 is TGTGCTAGTGGTCGAATCGGACTGGAAACTGAAGCTTTCTTT. Translated, it gives CASGRIGLETEAFF. The full variable domain, its missing parts supplied by reference TRBV12-5 and TRBJ1-1, is DARVTQTPRHKVTEMGQEVTMRCQPILGHNTVFWYRQTMMQGLELLAYFRNRAPLDDSGMPKDRFSAEMPDATLATLKIQPSEPRDSAVYFCASGRIGLETEAFFGQGTRLTVV.

The CDR3 reads CASSYWSPEGGYTF. In nucleotides, the CDR3 is TGTGCCAGCAGCTATTGGAGCCCAGAGGGCGGCTACACCTTC. This sequence joins TRBV3-1 (or the pseudogene TRBV3-2) and TRBJ1-2, with D uncertain. CDR1 is LGHDT, CDR2 YNNKEL, per germline (reference sequence). The V end was cut by 5 bases, the J end by 8 bases, with 18 bases between. The CDR3 extends over 14 amino acids.

The genes are TRBV7-2 and TRBJ1-1; no clear D gene. The germline V gene encodes CDR1 SGHTA and CDR2 FQGNSA. The CDR3 loop spans 15 amino acids. Trimming took 2 bases from V and 5 from J, leaving 15 bases between them. The CDR3 reads CASSLIFSGNTEAFF. CDR3 coding DNA: TGTGCCAGCAGCTTAATATTCTCGGGGAATACTGAAGCTTTCTTT.

In regard to this clone: At the DNA level, this CDR3 is encoded by other sequences in the same sample as well. This sequence joins TRBV15 and TRBJ1-2; D may be TRBD1 (5 bases). There are 14 residues in the CDR3. The germline V and J ends were trimmed by 0 bases and 4 bases, with 9 bases remaining between them. Germline V lookup: CDR1 LNHNV, CDR2 YYDKDF (reference sequence). The CDR3 DNA follows: TGTGCCACCAGCAGAGATAGGGGCAGCTATGGCTACACCTTC. This translates into CATSRDRGSYGYTF. The full variable domain, rest sourced from reference TRBV15 and TRBJ1-2, is DAMVIQNPRYQVTQFGKPVTLSCSQTLNHNVMYWYQQKSSQAPKLLFHYYDKDFNNEADTPDNFQSRRPNTSFCFLDIRSPGLGDTAMYLCATSRDRGSYGYTFGSGTRLTVV.

This chain joins TRBV28 and TRBJ2-2; TRBD1 is a possible D gene (6 bases). V was pared by 6 bases and J by 2 bases, with 7 bases between. Germline CDR1 is MDHEN and CDR2 is SYDVKM. The CDR3 loop spans 13 amino acids. This CDR3 is CASRDRNTGELFF. Written as DNA, the CDR3 is TGTGCCAGCAGGGACAGAAACACCGGGGAGCTGTTTTTT.

The chain links TRBV5-1 to TRBJ1-1, with 8 bases lining up with TRBD1. This CDR3 region has 15 residues. The J segment lost 5 bases and the V segment lost 0 bases, leaving 6 bases of the junction unmatched. The germline V gene encodes CDR1 SGHRS and CDR2 YFSETQ. CDR3 loop: CASSLGRQGWTEAFF. The CDR3, as DNA: TGCGCCAGCAGCTTGGGCCGACAGGGGTGGACTGAAGCTTTCTTT.

The gene calls are TRBV7-2 and TRBJ2-5, with 9 bases aligning to TRBD2. The CDR3 sequence is 14 residues long. Germline-derived CDR1 and CDR2 are SGHTA and FQGNSA. J lost 3 bases, V lost 5 bases, and 4 bases had no gene match. As DNA, the CDR3 is TGTGCCAGCAGCCGTCGGACTAGCGAAGAGACCCAGTACTTC. The encoded protein is CASSRRTSEETQYF.

The chain employs TRBV3-1 (or the pseudogene TRBV3-2) and TRBJ1-1, with D perhaps TRBD1 (5 bases). V dropped 3 bases and J dropped 4 bases, with 12 bases sitting between them. Germline values: CDR1 LGHDT, CDR2 YNNKEL (reference sequence). The CDR3 consists of 14 residues. In DNA form, the CDR3 reads TGTGCCAGCAGCCAGGGGGGACGGGGCACTGAAGCTTTCTTT. This encodes CASSQGGRGTEAFF.

The V gene is TRBV29-1, the J gene TRBJ2-3, with D possibly being TRBD1 (5 bases). This CDR3 is 13 amino acids long. The V gene lost 4 bases and the J gene lost 0 bases, with 8 bases spanning the gap. Germline V CDR1 and CDR2: SQVTM, ANQGSEA. CDR3 protein: CSVGPGSTDTQYF. The DNA of the CDR3 is TGCAGCGTTGGGCCAGGGAGCACAGATACGCAGTATTTT.

This CDR3 is CASRASGTGSEQYF. The CDR3 DNA reads TGTGCCAGCAGGGCCTCCGGGACAGGGAGCGAGCAGTACTTC. The chain combines TRBV6-5 with TRBJ2-7; 9 positions match TRBD1. V trimming: 6 bases; J trimming: 6 bases; junction bases outside the gene matches: 9. The CDR3 is 14 residues long. Germline V gene lookup returns CDR1 MNHEY and CDR2 SVGAGI.

This chain connects TRBV10-2 to TRBJ1-6; D might be TRBD1 (6 bases). Germline loops: CDR1 WSHSY, CDR2 SAAADI. This CDR3 is built from 13 residues. V lost 10 bases and J 7 bases, leaving 14 bases between the germline ends. The CDR3 DNA reads TGCGCCACCACCACAGGGATGAATTCACCCCTCCACTTT. As protein: CATTTGMNSPLHF.